The rows below give T cell receptor beta chains drawn from one sample of a study of cytomegalovirus exposure and HLA in healthy donors. The repertoire was sequenced with immunoSEQ multiplex PCR; TCRdb's copy has only in-frame clones and lacks some. The data show 150,000 to 200,000 clones, with 80% to 85% seen just once and around 4.1% held by the top ten. The material sequenced was PBMCs. Every receptor here comes from a man aged 50 or older in good health and CMV-seropositive. Both conserved end residues are part of each CDR3. The D gene is left open where the match is weak. Clone sizes are given selectively: once, few, many, or a class where the clone is expanded.

size	V	D	J	DNA	CDR3
NA	TRBV27	NA	TRBJ2-6	TGTGCCAGCACCTCGATCCTATCGAGGGGGGCCAACGTCCTGACTTTC	CASTSILSRGANVLTF
NA	TRBV5-1	TRBD1	TRBJ1-2	TGCGCCAGCAGCTCAGGACAGGGGGATGGCTACACCTTC	CASSSGQGDGYTF
NA	TRBV7-8	NA	TRBJ2-3	TGTGCCAGCACCCAAGGGGCAGTAGATACGCAGTATTTT	CASTQGAVDTQYF
NA	TRBV6-1	TRBD1	TRBJ1-6	TGTGCCAGCAGTGAAGGGGCAGGGGGTACTTCACCCCTCCACTTT	CASSEGAGGTSPLHF
NA	TRBV19	TRBD2	TRBJ2-7	TGTGCCACCTCGAGAACCGGGACTAGCGGGAGTAGGGGCTACGAGCAGTACTTC	CATSRTGTSGSRGYEQYF
few	TRBV19	TRBD1	TRBJ1-5	TGTGCCAGTAGTACGGCCGGACAGGTCCTTAGCAATCAGCCCCAGCATTTT	CASSTAGQVLSNQPQHF
NA	TRBV4-1	TRBD2	TRBJ2-3	TGCGCCAGCAGCCAACATGCAGCGGGGGGCCCGGCAGATACGCAGTATTTT	CASSQHAAGGPADTQYF
NA	TRBV27	NA	TRBJ1-5	TGTGCCAGCAGTTTTGGCGGCAGGGGCGCCTCTCAGCCCCAGCATTTT	CASSFGGRGASQPQHF
NA	TRBV2	TRBD2	TRBJ2-1	TGTGCCACGAGACTAGCGGGAAATGAGCAGTTCTTC	CATRLAGNEQFF
NA	TRBV28	NA	TRBJ2-6	TGTGCCAGCAGCTTCTCTGGGGCCAACGTCCTGACTTTC	CASSFSGANVLTF
NA	TRBV28	NA	TRBJ1-2	TGTGCCAGCGCAATTGCGGGGGGCGCGGGTGGCTACACCTTC	CASAIAGGAGGYTF
NA	TRBV5-6	TRBD1	TRBJ1-6	TGTGCCAGCAGCTTGGGGAAGGGGGCAAGGAGTTCACCCCTCCACTTT	CASSLGKGARSSPLHF
few	TRBV6-6	NA	TRBJ1-1	TGTGCCAGCAGTGCTGTTACAGCTTCGAAGGCTTTCTTT	CASSAVTASKAFF
NA	TRBV5-4	TRBD2	TRBJ2-2	TGTGCCAGCAGCTTGGGGACTAGTTCGAACACCGGGGAGCTGTTTTTT	CASSLGTSSNTGELFF
NA	TRBV7-9	TRBD1	TRBJ2-7	TGTTCCAGCAGCTTAACAGGACAGGGGACCTACGAGCAGTACTTC	CSSSLTGQGTYEQYF
NA	TRBV9	TRBD2	TRBJ2-6	TGTGCCAGCAGCGTAGCGGGGACTAGCGGGAGCTCTGGGGCCAACGTCCTGACTTTC	CASSVAGTSGSSGANVLTF
few	TRBV27	TRBD1	TRBJ2-1	TGTGCCAGCAGACGACAGGGGTTGACCGATGAGCAGTTCTTC	CASRRQGLTDEQFF
NA	TRBV19	TRBD2	TRBJ2-7	TGTGCCAGTAGTATCGGGACTACACCGTTTGGCGAGCAGTACTTC	CASSIGTTPFGEQYF
NA	TRBV7-9	NA	TRBJ1-2	TGTGCCAGCAGCTTAGGATTAGGGGGAAACTATGGCTACACCTTC	CASSLGLGGNYGYTF
NA	TRBV10-3	TRBD2	TRBJ2-1	TGTGCCATCAGTTCTAGCGGGAGCTCCTACAATGAGCAGTTCTTC	CAISSSGSSYNEQFF
once	TRBV7-6	TRBD1	TRBJ2-2	TGTGCCAGCAGCTTAGGATCTCGGGACAGGGGGACGAACACCGGGGAGCTGTTTTTT	CASSLGSRDRGTNTGELFF
NA	TRBV5-6	NA	TRBJ1-2	TGTGCCAGCGCTAGACAGACCTATGGCTACACCTTC	CASARQTYGYTF
NA	TRBV14	TRBD1	TRBJ2-3	TGTGCCAGCAGCGCACACAGGGGGCGGACAGATACGCAGTATTTT	CASSAHRGRTDTQYF